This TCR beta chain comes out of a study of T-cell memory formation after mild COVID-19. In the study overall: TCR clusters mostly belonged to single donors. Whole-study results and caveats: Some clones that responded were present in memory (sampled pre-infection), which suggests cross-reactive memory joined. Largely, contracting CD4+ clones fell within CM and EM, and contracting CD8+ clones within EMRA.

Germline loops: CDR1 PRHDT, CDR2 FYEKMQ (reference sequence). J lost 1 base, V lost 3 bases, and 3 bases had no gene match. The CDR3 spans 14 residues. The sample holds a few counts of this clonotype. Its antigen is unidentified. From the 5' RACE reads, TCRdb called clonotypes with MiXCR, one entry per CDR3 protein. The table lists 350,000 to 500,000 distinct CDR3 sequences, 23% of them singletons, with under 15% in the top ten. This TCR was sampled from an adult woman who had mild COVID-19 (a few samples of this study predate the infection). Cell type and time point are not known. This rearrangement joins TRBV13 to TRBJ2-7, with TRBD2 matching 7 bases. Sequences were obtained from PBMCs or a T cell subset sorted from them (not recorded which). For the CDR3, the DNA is TGTGCCAGCAGCTTTGGGGGGGAGTCCTACGAGCAGTACTTC. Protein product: CASSFGGESYEQYF.